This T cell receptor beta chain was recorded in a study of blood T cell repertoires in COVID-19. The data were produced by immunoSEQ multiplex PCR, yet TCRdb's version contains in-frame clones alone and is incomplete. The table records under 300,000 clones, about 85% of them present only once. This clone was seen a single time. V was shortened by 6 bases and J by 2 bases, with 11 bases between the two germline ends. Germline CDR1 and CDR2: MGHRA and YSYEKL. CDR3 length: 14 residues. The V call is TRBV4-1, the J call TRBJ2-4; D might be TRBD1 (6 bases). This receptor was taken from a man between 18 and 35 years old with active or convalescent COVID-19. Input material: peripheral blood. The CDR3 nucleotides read TGCGCCAGCAGACCGACAGGCTCCAAAAACATTCAGTACTTC. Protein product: CASRPTGSKNIQYF.